The rows below give T cell receptor beta chains drawn from one sample of a study of shared clonotypes between healthy human individuals. TCRdb keeps only in-frame clones here, not all; method: immunoSEQ multiplex PCR. The table has over 850,000 clones, approximately 80% seen once. The specimen sequenced was memory CD4+ T cells from PBMCs. The receptors come from a man between 18 and 29 years old in good health. Some clones in this sample may be carry-over from other donors' samples. Both conserved end residues are trimmed from each CDR3.

j_call v_call cdr3_aa
TRBJ1-2 TRBV27 ASSLGQGRGYT
TRBJ2-2 TRBV5-4 ASTGTSDNTGELF
TRBJ2-5 TRBV19 ASRPSGVQETQY
TRBJ2-7 TRBV30 ACSRGRGYEQY
TRBJ1-6 TRBV6-1 ASSRTRENSPLH
TRBJ2-2 TRBV7-3 ASSLRVAGANTGELF
TRBJ1-4 TRBV5-6 ASSPGQGVQEKLF
TRBJ1-1 TRBV14 ASSQDRWAGFSEAF
TRBJ1-1 TRBV7-9 ASSLEAPGAF
TRBJ1-5 TRBV4-1 ASSQEPGQPQH
TRBJ1-3 TRBV9 ASSLGAGNTIY
TRBJ1-5 TRBV10-3 ASSGGHDQPQH
TRBJ1-5 TRBV7-9 ASSLFLPAGHNQPQH
TRBJ2-1 TRBV14 ASSRLAGGYNEQF
TRBJ1-1 TRBV29-1 SVEGRVAQDLAF
TRBJ2-5 TRBV6-5 ASSLGTSRQETQY
TRBJ1-2 TRBV25-1 ASSESYIQDHYGYT
TRBJ1-1 TRBV9 ASSVRGGTEAF
TRBJ2-7 TRBV27 ASSFTSASSEQY
TRBJ1-2 TRBV7-2 ASSSTGVYYGYT
TRBJ2-3 TRBV7-2 ASSSGVPALAH
TRBJ2-1 TRBV7-6 ASSLAWTGVNEQF
TRBJ2-6 TRBV10-3 AISDPLAGHAGANVLT
TRBJ2-7 TRBV13 ASSSDRYEQY
TRBJ1-2 TRBV27 ASSRGQPNYGYT
TRBJ2-5 TRBV27 ASSPLRAGQETQY
TRBJ2-7 TRBV5-1 ASSTRPS
TRBJ2-3 TRBV2 ASSVGGRSDTQY
TRBJ1-1 TRBV2 ATPEGTGGLNTEAF
TRBJ2-1 TRBV7-3 ASSPRPAGEVYNEQF
TRBJ2-3 TRBV28 ASSYGQTPSTDTQY
TRBJ1-1 TRBV7-8 ASSWGAGPGTEAF
TRBJ1-5 TRBV5-1 ASSLDGGSNQPQH
TRBJ2-1 TRBV14 ASSQGRSNNEQF
TRBJ2-3 TRBV6-4 ASSSTGASDTQY
TRBJ2-7 TRBV15 ATSRGTSGTYEQY
TRBJ1-5 TRBV19 ASGQGQVLNQPQH
TRBJ2-5 TRBV14 ASSLGETQY
TRBJ2-1 TRBV5-6 ASSYRLVSYNEQF
TRBJ2-7 TRBV2 ASRGQGWSYEQY
TRBJ1-2 TRBV6-5 ASSPRENYGYT
TRBJ1-5 TRBV30 AWSPGTGYQPQH
TRBJ2-7 TRBV28 ASSRRIPEQY
TRBJ1-4 TRBV5-1 ASSAGGGEKLF
TRBJ2-1 TRBV5-6 ASSFRGSNEQF
TRBJ1-1 TRBV5-1 ASRGDASGTEAF
TRBJ1-4 TRBV4-3 ASSQDAFPNEKLF
TRBJ2-7 TRBV11-2 ASSSRREAGTYEQY
TRBJ1-1 TRBV5-6 ASSLEWAGTEAF
TRBJ1-1 TRBV28 ASSLQGRSTEAF
TRBJ1-4 TRBV18 ASSPLAAQGLF
TRBJ2-1 TRBV14 ASSVSDNEQF
TRBJ1-5 TRBV28 ASSLVGGNQPQH